The 25 T cell receptor beta chains below come from one sample, sequenced in a study of cytomegalovirus exposure and HLA in healthy donors. The PCR employed 60 Vbeta primers together with 13 Jbeta primers. The protocol was immunoSEQ multiplex PCR, while the TCRdb copy is restricted to in-frame clones and leaves out a portion. The repertoire includes around 200,000 clones, roughly 85% of them detected once, and approximately 2% sits in the top ten. Sequencing used PBMCs. These receptors came from a male donor in good health and CMV-seronegative.

The V gene is TRBV25-1, the J gene TRBJ2-1, with D tentatively TRBD2 (5 bases). The CDR3 sequence is 13 residues long. Germline V gives CDR1 MGHDK, CDR2 SYGVNS. The V and J ends lost 4 bases and 5 bases respectively, with 9 bases between them. CDR3: CASSVGGHNEQFF. The CDR3 DNA is TGTGCCAGCAGTGTAGGCGGGCACAATGAGCAGTTCTTC.

The gene calls are TRBV9 and TRBJ1-4; 9 bases align to TRBD1. V shed 3 bases and J 6 bases; nucleotides not matched to a gene: 3. The CDR3 is 14 residues long. The germline gives CDR1 SGDLS, CDR2 YYNGEE. The DNA for the CDR3 is TGTGCCAGCAGCGCCCGGGACAGGGATGAAAAACTGTTTTTT. Its protein is CASSARDRDEKLFF. Using reference TRBV9 and TRBJ1-4 for the parts outside the CDR3, the full variable domain is DSGVTQTPKHLITATGQRVTLRCSPRSGDLSVYWYQQSLDQGLQFLIQYYNGEERAKGNILERFSAQQFPDLHSELNLSSLELGDSALYFCASSARDRDEKLFFGSGTQLSVL.

The chain carries TRBV10-3 and TRBJ2-2; D possibly corresponds to TRBD1 (6 bases). V dropped 0 bases and J dropped 0 bases, with 8 bases sitting between them. Germline lookup yields CDR1 ENHRY and CDR2 SYGVKD. This CDR3 spans 16 amino acids. The CDR3 DNA reads TGTGCCATCAGTGAGTCCGGGACATCGAACACCGGGGAGCTGTTTTTT. The encoded protein is CAISESGTSNTGELFF.

The rearrangement uses TRBV7-9 and TRBJ2-1, with 10 bases lining up with TRBD2. Germline assignment: CDR1 SEHNR and CDR2 FQNEAQ (reference sequence). This CDR3 is 18 amino acids long. V lost 2 bases, J lost 1 base, and 8 bases stayed unmatched. This chain's CDR3 is CASSLPGTSGESYNEQFF. The CDR3 DNA follows: TGTGCCAGCAGCTTACCGGGTACTAGCGGGGAATCCTACAATGAGCAGTTCTTC. The whole variable domain, filled in from reference TRBV7-9 and TRBJ2-1, reads DTGVSQNPRHKITKRGQNVTFRCDPISEHNRLYWYRQTLGQGPEFLTYFQNEAQLEKSRLLSDRFSAERPKGSFSTLEIQRTEQGDSAMYLCASSLPGTSGESYNEQFFGPGTRLTVL.

V is TRBV19 and J is TRBJ2-3; D not certain. Per germline, CDR1 LNHDA and CDR2 SQIVND (reference sequence). The CDR3 covers 15 residues. V lost 3 bases to trimming and J lost 0 bases, with 10 bases between them. CDR3 nucleotides: TGTGCCAGTAGTATGCGGCGGATTAGCACAGATACGCAGTATTTT. This translates into CASSMRRISTDTQYF.

The CDR3: CASSPGVQPQHF. DNA for the CDR3: TGTGCCAGCAGCCCAGGGGTTCAGCCCCAGCATTTT. V usage is TRBV28 and J usage is TRBJ1-5; D possibly corresponds to TRBD1 (6 bases). CDR3 length: 12 residues. V lost 6 bases to trimming and J lost 6 bases, with 9 bases between them. Germline-derived CDR1 and CDR2 are MDHEN and SYDVKM. Using reference TRBV28 and TRBJ1-5 for the parts outside the CDR3, the full variable domain is DVKVTQSSRYLVKRTGEKVFLECVQDMDHENMFWYRQDPGLGLRLIYFSYDVKMKEKGDIPEGYSVSREKKERFSLILESASTNQTSMYLCASSPGVQPQHFGDGTRLSIL.

This chain's CDR3 is CASSLAPSSDTEAFF. The CDR3 DNA is TGTGCCAGCTCCCTAGCCCCCTCCTCGGACACTGAAGCTTTCTTT. The genes are TRBV18 and TRBJ1-1, with D unresolved. With 6 bases removed from V and 3 bases from J, the gap between germline ends came to 17 bases. This CDR3 spans 15 amino acids. Per germline, CDR1 KGHSH and CDR2 LQKENI.

The chain carries TRBV7-2 and TRBJ1-1, with 7 bases aligning to TRBD1. Per the germline V gene, CDR1 is SGHTA and CDR2 is FQGNSA. CDR3 length: 14 amino acids. Trimming removed 6 bases from V and 3 bases from J; junction bases left unmatched: 7. The CDR3 is CASSRQGGDTEAFF. The CDR3 DNA follows: TGTGCCAGCAGTCGACAGGGTGGTGACACTGAAGCTTTCTTT.

The chain recombines TRBV6-5 with TRBJ1-1; possible D gene TRBD1, 5 bases. The CDR3 has 13 residues. Germline V CDR1 and CDR2: MNHEY, SVGAGI. Trimming took off 6 bases at V and 10 bases at J, with 18 bases between the two ends. As DNA, the CDR3 is TGTGCCAGCAGACCTACGGGGGATTTGAGAGCTTTCTTT. This translates into CASRPTGDLRAFF.

This CDR3 reads CASSRPTSGSERYEQYF. CDR3 in DNA: TGTGCCAGTAGTCGACCGACTAGCGGGAGTGAAAGGTACGAGCAGTACTTC. The rearrangement links TRBV19 to TRBJ2-7; 12 bases map to TRBD2. The V segment lost 5 bases and the J segment 4 bases; nucleotides outside the gene matches: 12. The CDR3 runs 17 residues. Per the germline V gene, CDR1 is LNHDA and CDR2 is SQIVND (reference sequence).

This clone was observed a handful of times. The CDR3 loop reads CASSPFHGYF. In DNA, the CDR3 is TGTGCCAGCAGCCCTTTTCACGGGTACTTC. The chain combines TRBV21-1 with TRBJ2-7; TRBD2 is the table's D call, not checked against the DNA. TRBV21-1 corresponds to a pseudogene. The CDR3 covers 10 residues.

The chain joins TRBV19 to TRBJ2-4; D ambiguous. The CDR3 extends over 15 amino acids. Germline CDR1 and CDR2: LNHDA and SQIVND (reference sequence). V lost 1 base, J lost 1 base, and 8 bases lay in between. In DNA form, the CDR3 reads TGTGCCAGTAGTATAGCAGGCAGGGCCAAAAACATTCAGTACTTC. Translation: CASSIAGRAKNIQYF.

The gene calls are TRBV6-1 and TRBJ1-5; D is unclear. The CDR3 has 15 amino acids. The V and J ends lost 6 bases and 0 bases respectively, with 12 bases between them. Germline V lookup: CDR1 MNHNS, CDR2 SASEGT. DNA for the CDR3: TGTGCCAGCAGGGAGGATGGCTATAGCAATCAGCCCCAGCATTTT. Residues: CASREDGYSNQPQHF.

The gene calls are TRBV7-9 and TRBJ1-5; TRBD1 is a possible D gene (5 bases). From germline, CDR1 is SEHNR and CDR2 FQNEAQ (reference sequence). V lost 3 bases and J 3 bases, leaving 15 bases between the germline ends. There are 16 residues in the CDR3. The CDR3 spells CASSFGGERLNQPQHF. The CDR3 DNA reads as TGTGCCAGCAGCTTTGGGGGGGAAAGGCTCAATCAGCCCCAGCATTTT. Supplemented by reference TRBV7-9 and TRBJ1-5, the full variable domain reads DTGVSQNPRHKITKRGQNVTFRCDPISEHNRLYWYRQTLGQGPEFLTYFQNEAQLEKSRLLSDRFSAERPKGSFSTLEIQRTEQGDSAMYLCASSFGGERLNQPQHFGDGTRLSIL.

A single count supports this clone. The chain joins TRBV5-1 to TRBJ2-1; 7 bases fit TRBD2. Germline V gene lookup returns CDR1 SGHRS and CDR2 YFSETQ. The V gene end was trimmed by 4 bases and the J gene end by 5 bases; junction bases not matched to a gene: 9. The CDR3 spans 15 residues. For the CDR3, the DNA is TGCGCCAGCAGCCCGACTAGCCCTCGAGACAATGAGCAGTTCTTC. It specifies CASSPTSPRDNEQFF.

J is TRBJ1-3 and V is TRBV6-6; 8 bases line up with TRBD1. V gave up 7 bases and J gave up 4 bases; unmatched junction bases: 6. CDR3 length equals 14 residues. The germline gives CDR1 MNHNY, CDR2 SVGAGI (reference sequence). CDR3 loop: CASTEQGGGNTIYF. Here the CDR3 DNA reads TGTGCCAGCACTGAACAGGGGGGCGGAAACACCATATATTTT.

The CDR3 bases are TGTGCCAGCAGCTTAGACAGGAGCTCCTACGAGCAGTACTTC. Translation: CASSLDRSSYEQYF. V is TRBV7-9 and J is TRBJ2-7; D possibly corresponds to TRBD1 (5 bases). The CDR3 loop spans 14 amino acids. The germline gives CDR1 SEHNR, CDR2 FQNEAQ (reference sequence). The V end lost 1 base, the J end lost 0 bases, and 7 bases lay between the germline ends.

The chain couples TRBV4-3 to TRBJ1-1; D gene uncertain. Trimming shortened V by 3 bases and J by 4 bases, and 15 bases separated the two germline ends. Per germline, CDR1 LGHNA and CDR2 YSLEER. The CDR3 runs 15 residues. In DNA form, the CDR3 reads TGCGCCAGCAGCCAGACGCCTGGGTCGGGCACTGAAGCTTTCTTT. Its protein is CASSQTPGSGTEAFF.

This clone was detected only a few times. The chain joins TRBV19 to TRBJ1-1; the D is unclear. V was pared by 0 bases and J by 2 bases, with 4 bases between. Germline V gene sequence: CDR1 LNHDA, CDR2 SQIVND (reference sequence). The CDR3 runs to 13 residues. The CDR3 here is CASSIDLNTEAFF. The CDR3 coding sequence is TGTGCCAGTAGTATAGATCTCAACACTGAAGCTTTCTTT.

The chain links TRBV4-2 to TRBJ2-3; TRBD2 might be the D (5 bases). Per the germline V gene, CDR1 is LGHNA and CDR2 is YNFKEQ. V gave up 1 base and J gave up 4 bases, with 12 bases separating them. The CDR3 consists of 15 residues. CDR3 amino acids: CASSQVDGVPDTQYF. CDR3 in DNA: TGTGCCAGCAGCCAAGTGGACGGGGTGCCAGATACGCAGTATTTT.

The chain has TRBV19 and TRBJ1-1; TRBD1 aligns across 7 bases. Trimming at V came to 3 bases and at J to 4 bases, leaving 17 bases not matched to a gene. CDR3 length: 18 amino acids. Germline V gene lookup returns CDR1 LNHDA and CDR2 SQIVND (reference sequence). Here the CDR3 reads CASSIEGGQGGWGTEAFF. In nucleotides, the CDR3 is TGTGCCAGTAGTATCGAAGGGGGCCAAGGGGGCTGGGGCACTGAAGCTTTCTTT.

The J gene is TRBJ2-5, the V gene TRBV5-1, with D perhaps matching TRBD2 (5 bases). Trimming pared 1 base from V and 9 bases from J, leaving 19 bases between. The CDR3 extends over 15 amino acids. Germline V gives CDR1 SGHRS, CDR2 YFSETQ. DNA for the CDR3: TGCGCCAGCAGCTTGACGGATTCCCACTTGGAGGCCCAGTACTTC. This encodes CASSLTDSHLEAQYF.

The V and J genes are TRBV5-6 and TRBJ1-2; 7 nucleotides match TRBD1. J was trimmed by 4 bases and V by 4 bases; bases with no gene match: 7. CDR1 SGHDT and CDR2 YYEEEE come from the germline V gene. This CDR3 spans 14 amino acids. Here the CDR3 DNA reads TGTGCCAGCAGCATGGACAGGCAACCCTATGGCTACACCTTC. Its translation is CASSMDRQPYGYTF.

This rearrangement joins TRBV9 to TRBJ2-1, with 7 bases matching TRBD2. CDR3 length equals 15 residues. Germline V CDR1 and CDR2: SGDLS, YYNGEE. V dropped 3 bases and J dropped 3; count of bases not matched to a gene: 6. CDR3 in amino acids: CASSDTLADYNEQFF. CDR3 DNA: TGTGCCAGCAGCGACACCCTAGCGGACTACAATGAGCAGTTCTTC.

This CDR3 reads CASSLRGTGDSSVLTF. The CDR3 DNA reads as TGTGCCAGCAGCTTAAGGGGGACAGGGGATTCTAGCGTCCTGACTTTC. J is TRBJ2-6 and V is TRBV5-4; 10 positions match TRBD1. Germline V gene data show CDR1 as SGHNT and CDR2 as YYREEE (reference sequence). There are 16 residues in the CDR3. The J segment lost 12 bases and the V segment lost 2 bases, leaving 11 bases of the junction unmatched.